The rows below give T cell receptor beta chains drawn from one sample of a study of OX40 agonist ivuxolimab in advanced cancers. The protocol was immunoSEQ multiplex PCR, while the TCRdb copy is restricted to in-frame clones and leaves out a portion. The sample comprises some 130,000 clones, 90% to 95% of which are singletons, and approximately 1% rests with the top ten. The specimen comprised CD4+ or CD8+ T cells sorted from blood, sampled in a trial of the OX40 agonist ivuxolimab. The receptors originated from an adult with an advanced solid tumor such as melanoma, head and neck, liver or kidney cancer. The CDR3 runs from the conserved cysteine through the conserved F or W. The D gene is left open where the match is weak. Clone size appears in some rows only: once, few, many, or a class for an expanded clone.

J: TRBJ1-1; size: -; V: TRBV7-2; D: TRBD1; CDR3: CASSFNQGAEAFF; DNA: TGTGCCAGCAGCTTCAATCAGGGGGCTGAAGCTTTCTTT
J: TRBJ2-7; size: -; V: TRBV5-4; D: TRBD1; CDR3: CASSGQGALTYEQYF; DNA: TGTGCCAGCAGCGGACAGGGGGCCCTCACCTACGAGCAGTACTTC
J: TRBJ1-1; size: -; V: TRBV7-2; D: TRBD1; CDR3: CASSKTGGNTEAFF; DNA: TGTGCCAGCAGCAAGACAGGGGGTAACACTGAAGCTTTCTTT
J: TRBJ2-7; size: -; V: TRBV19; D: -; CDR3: CASTGRESYEQYF; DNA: TGTGCCAGTACGGGCAGGGAATCCTACGAGCAGTACTTC
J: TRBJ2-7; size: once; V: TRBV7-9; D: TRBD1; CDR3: CASSLGDRVPSYEQYF; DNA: TGTGCCAGCAGCTTAGGGGACAGGGTACCCTCCTACGAGCAGTACTTC
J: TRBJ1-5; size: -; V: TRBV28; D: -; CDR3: CASSLVSDSNQPQHF; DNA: TGTGCCAGCAGTTTAGTTAGTGATAGCAATCAGCCCCAGCATTTT
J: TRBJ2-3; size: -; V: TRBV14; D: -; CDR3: CASSQGRLLGMDTQYF; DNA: TGTGCCAGCAGCCAAGGCCGCCTACTCGGGATGGATACGCAGTATTTT
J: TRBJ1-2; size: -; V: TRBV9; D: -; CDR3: CASSVGEGLTDYGYTF; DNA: TGTGCCAGCAGCGTAGGGGAGGGCTTAACTGACTATGGCTACACCTTC
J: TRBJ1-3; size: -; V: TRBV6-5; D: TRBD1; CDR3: CASSYGTGGNTIYF; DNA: TGTGCCAGCAGCTACGGGACAGGAGGAAACACCATATATTTT
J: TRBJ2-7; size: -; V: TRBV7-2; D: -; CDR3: CASSMGAGAYEQYF; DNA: TGTGCCAGCAGCATGGGGGCAGGGGCCTACGAGCAGTACTTC
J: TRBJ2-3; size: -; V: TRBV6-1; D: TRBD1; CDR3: CASRRGQSTDTQYF; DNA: TGTGCCAGCCGTAGGGGGCAAAGCACAGATACGCAGTATTTT
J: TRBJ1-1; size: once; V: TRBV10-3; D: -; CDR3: CAISRTVNTEAFF; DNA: TGTGCCATCAGCCGTACCGTGAACACTGAAGCTTTCTTT
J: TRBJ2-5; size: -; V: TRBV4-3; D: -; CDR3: CASSQTRPDGTQYF; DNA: TGCGCCAGCAGCCAGACCAGACCGGACGGGACCCAGTACTTC
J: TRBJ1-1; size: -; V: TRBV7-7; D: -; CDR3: CASSPQVGGGNTEAFF; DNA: TGTGCTAGCAGCCCGCAAGTGGGAGGGGGGAACACTGAAGCTTTCTTT
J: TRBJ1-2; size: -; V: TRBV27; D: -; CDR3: CASRQGSMRGYTF; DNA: TGTGCCAGCAGACAGGGTTCTATGCGGGGCTACACCTTC
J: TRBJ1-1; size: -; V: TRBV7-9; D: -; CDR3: CASSLGVSLMNTEAFF; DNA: TGTGCCAGCAGCTTAGGTGTCAGTCTTATGAACACTGAAGCTTTCTTT
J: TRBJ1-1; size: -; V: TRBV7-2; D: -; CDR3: CASSLGPGMNTEAFF; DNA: TGTGCCAGCAGCTTAGGGCCAGGGATGAACACTGAAGCTTTCTTT
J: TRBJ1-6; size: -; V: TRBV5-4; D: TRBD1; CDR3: CASSLRSDRAPLHF; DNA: TGTGCCAGCAGCCTACGGTCAGACAGGGCACCCCTCCACTTT
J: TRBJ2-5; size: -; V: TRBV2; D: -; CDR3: CAHSGDGETQYF; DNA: TGTGCCCACTCTGGAGATGGGGAGACCCAGTACTTC
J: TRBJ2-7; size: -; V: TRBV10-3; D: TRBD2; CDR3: CASSYSGGLYEQYF; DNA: TGTGCCAGCAGTTACAGCGGGGGACTTTACGAGCAGTACTTC
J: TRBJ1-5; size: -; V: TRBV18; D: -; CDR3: CASSPTGLNQPQHF; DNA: TGTGCCAGCTCACCCACAGGGTTGAATCAGCCCCAGCATTTT
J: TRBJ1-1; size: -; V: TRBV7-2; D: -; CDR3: CASSTERARTEAFF; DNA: TGTGCCAGCAGCACAGAGAGGGCTCGCACTGAAGCTTTCTTT
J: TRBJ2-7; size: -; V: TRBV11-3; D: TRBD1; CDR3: CASSLGDRDDEQYF; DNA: TGTGCCAGCAGCTTAGGGGACAGGGATGACGAGCAGTACTTC
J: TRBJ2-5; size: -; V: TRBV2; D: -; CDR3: CASSADLGYQETQYF; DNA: TGTGCCAGCAGCGCCGACTTAGGGTACCAAGAGACCCAGTACTTC
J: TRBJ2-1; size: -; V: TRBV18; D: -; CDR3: CASSPLGSSYNEQFF; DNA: TGTGCCAGCTCACCCCTAGGGAGCTCCTACAATGAGCAGTTCTTC
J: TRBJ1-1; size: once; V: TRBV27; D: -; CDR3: CASSLSQDRAVEAFF; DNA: TGTGCCAGCAGTTTGTCCCAAGACAGAGCAGTTGAAGCTTTCTTT
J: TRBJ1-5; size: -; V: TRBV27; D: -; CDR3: CASSSGGQPQHF; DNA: TGTGCCAGCAGTAGCGGGGGCCAGCCCCAGCATTTT
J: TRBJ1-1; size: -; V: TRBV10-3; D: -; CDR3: CAIRPGATMYTEAFF; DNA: TGTGCCATCAGACCCGGGGCTACGATGTACACTGAAGCTTTCTTT
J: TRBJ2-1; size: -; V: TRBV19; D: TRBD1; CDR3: CASSTSGTGGPMAQFF; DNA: TGTGCCAGTAGTACCTCCGGGACAGGGGGCCCAATGGCGCAGTTCTTC
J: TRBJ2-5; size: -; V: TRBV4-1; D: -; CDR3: CASSQDTGETQYF; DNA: TGCGCCAGCAGCCAAGATACGGGGGAGACCCAGTACTTC
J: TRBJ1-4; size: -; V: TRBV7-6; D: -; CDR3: CASSSGLANEKLFF; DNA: TGTGCCAGCAGCTCAGGACTTGCTAATGAAAAACTGTTTTTT
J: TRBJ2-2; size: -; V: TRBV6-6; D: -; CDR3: CASSQSTLTGELFF; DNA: TGTGCCAGCAGTCAATCCACCCTCACCGGGGAGCTGTTTTTT
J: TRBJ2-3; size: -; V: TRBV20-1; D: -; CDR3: CSARGPDTQYF; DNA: TGCAGTGCTAGGGGGCCAGATACGCAGTATTTT
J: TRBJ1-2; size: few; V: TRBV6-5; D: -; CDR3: CASRASLGYTF; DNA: TGTGCCAGCCGGGCTAGTCTTGGCTACACCTTC
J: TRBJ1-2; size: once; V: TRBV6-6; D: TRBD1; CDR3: CASSWDRGTGYGYTF; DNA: TGTGCCAGCAGCTGGGACAGGGGGACTGGCTATGGCTACACCTTC
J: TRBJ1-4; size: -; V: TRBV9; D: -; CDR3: CASSPNPGVGEKLFF; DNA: TGTGCCAGCAGCCCTAACCCAGGGGTCGGTGAAAAACTGTTTTTT
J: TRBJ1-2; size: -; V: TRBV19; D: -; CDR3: CASSPRFPADGYTF; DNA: TGTGCCAGTTCCCCTAGATTTCCGGCAGATGGCTACACCTTC
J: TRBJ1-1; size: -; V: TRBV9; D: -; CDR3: CASSVGGRTEAFF; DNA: TGTGCCAGCAGCGTCGGAGGTAGGACTGAAGCTTTCTTT
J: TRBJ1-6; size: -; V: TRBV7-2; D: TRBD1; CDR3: CASSLEQGSNSPLHF; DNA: TGTGCCAGCAGCTTAGAACAGGGGAGCAATTCACCCCTCCACTTT
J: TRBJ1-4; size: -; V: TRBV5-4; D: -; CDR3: CASSLGQETNEKLFF; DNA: TGTGCCAGCAGCTTGGGACAGGAAACTAATGAAAAACTGTTTTTT
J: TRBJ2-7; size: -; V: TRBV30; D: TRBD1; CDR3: CAWSAPGQGRYEQYF; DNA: TGTGCCTGGAGTGCACCGGGACAGGGGAGGTACGAGCAGTACTTC
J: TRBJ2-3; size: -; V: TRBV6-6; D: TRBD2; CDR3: CASTEGLVAQYF; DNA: TGTGCCAGCACCGAGGGACTAGTCGCGCAGTATTTT
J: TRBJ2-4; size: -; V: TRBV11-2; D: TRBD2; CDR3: CASSLETSGAQYF; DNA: TGTGCCAGCAGCTTAGAGACTAGCGGGGCGCAGTACTTC
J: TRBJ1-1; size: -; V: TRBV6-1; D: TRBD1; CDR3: CASSSGTGMNTEAFF; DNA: TGTGCCAGCAGTTCCGGGACAGGCATGAACACTGAAGCTTTCTTT
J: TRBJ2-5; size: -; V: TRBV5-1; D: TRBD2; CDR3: CASSSAVAGYETQYF; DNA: TGCGCCAGCAGCTCGGCGGTAGCGGGATATGAGACCCAGTACTTC
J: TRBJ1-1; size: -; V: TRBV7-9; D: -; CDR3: CASSFTGRTEAFF; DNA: TGTGCCAGCAGCTTCACAGGGCGGACTGAAGCTTTCTTT